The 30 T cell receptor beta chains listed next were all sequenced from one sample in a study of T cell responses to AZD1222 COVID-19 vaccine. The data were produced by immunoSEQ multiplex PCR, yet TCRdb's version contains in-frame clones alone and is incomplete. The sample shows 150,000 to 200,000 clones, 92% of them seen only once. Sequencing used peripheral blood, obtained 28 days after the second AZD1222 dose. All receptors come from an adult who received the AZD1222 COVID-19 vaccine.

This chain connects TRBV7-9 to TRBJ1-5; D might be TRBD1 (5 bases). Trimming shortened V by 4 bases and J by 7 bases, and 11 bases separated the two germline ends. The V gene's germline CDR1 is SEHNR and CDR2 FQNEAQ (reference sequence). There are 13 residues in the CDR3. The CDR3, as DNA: TGTGCCAGCAGCTCCCCAGGGAACCAGCCCCAGCATTTT. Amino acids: CASSSPGNQPQHF.

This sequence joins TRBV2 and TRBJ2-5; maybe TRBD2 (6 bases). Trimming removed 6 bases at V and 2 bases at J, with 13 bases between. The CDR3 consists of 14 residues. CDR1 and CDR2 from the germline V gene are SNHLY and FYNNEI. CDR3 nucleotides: TGTGCCAGCAGGGTCCTCGGGACTCAAGAGACCCAGTACTTC. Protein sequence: CASRVLGTQETQYF.

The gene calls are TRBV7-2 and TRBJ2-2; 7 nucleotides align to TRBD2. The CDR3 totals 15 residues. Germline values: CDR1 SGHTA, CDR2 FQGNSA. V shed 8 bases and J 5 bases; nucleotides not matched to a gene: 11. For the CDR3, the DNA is TGTGCCAGCCGGGAGGTTGCGGGGTTGACCGGGGAGCTGTTTTTT. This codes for CASREVAGLTGELFF.

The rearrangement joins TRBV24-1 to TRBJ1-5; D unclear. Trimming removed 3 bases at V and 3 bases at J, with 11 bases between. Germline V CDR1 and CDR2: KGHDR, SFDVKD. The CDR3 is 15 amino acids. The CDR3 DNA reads TGTGCCACCAGTGATCCCGGGTCCCCCAATCAGCCCCAGCATTTT. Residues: CATSDPGSPNQPQHF.

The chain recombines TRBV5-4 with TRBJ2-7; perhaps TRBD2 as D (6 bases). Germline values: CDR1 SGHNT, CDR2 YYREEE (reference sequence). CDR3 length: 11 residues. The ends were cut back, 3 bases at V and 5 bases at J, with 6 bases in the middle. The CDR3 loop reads CASSWGDEQYF. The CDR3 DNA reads TGTGCCAGCAGCTGGGGGGACGAGCAGTACTTC.

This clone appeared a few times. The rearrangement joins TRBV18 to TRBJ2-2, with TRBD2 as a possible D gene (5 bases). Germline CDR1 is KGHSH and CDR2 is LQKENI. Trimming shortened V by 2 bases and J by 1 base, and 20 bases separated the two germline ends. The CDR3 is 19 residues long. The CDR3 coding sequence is TGTGCCAGCTCACCAAGGGCCGGGGAGCCCTACCTGAACACCGGGGAGCTGTTTTTT. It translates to CASSPRAGEPYLNTGELFF.

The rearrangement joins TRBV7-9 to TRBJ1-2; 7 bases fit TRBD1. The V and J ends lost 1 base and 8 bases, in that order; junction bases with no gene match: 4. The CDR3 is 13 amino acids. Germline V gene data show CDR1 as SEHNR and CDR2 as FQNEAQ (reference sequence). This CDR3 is CASSLEGGWGYTF. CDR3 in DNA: TGTGCCAGCAGCTTAGAAGGGGGCTGGGGCTACACCTTC.

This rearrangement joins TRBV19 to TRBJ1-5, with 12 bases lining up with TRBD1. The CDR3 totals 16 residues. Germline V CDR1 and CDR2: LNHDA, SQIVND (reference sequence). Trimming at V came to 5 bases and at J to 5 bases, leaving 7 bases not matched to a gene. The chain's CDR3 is CASSHPGQGAHQPQHF. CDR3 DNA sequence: TGTGCCAGTAGTCATCCGGGACAGGGGGCACATCAGCCCCAGCATTTT.

This CDR3 is CASSLDLSNEQFF. As DNA, the CDR3 is TGTGCCAGCAGCTTAGACTTATCCAATGAGCAGTTCTTC. V is TRBV11-3 and J is TRBJ2-1; D ambiguous. The CDR3 sequence is 13 residues long. V gave up 0 bases and J gave up 6 bases, with 6 bases separating them. Germline CDR1 is SGHNT and CDR2 is YENEEA.

The CDR3 DNA follows: TGTGCCAGCAGCTTGGCTGGCACAGATACGCAGTATTTT. It encodes CASSLAGTDTQYF. The chain links TRBV5-4 to TRBJ2-3, with D unresolved. The CDR3 runs to 13 residues. The germline V gene encodes CDR1 SGHNT and CDR2 YYREEE (reference sequence). V shed 0 bases and J shed 1 base, with 3 bases lying between them.

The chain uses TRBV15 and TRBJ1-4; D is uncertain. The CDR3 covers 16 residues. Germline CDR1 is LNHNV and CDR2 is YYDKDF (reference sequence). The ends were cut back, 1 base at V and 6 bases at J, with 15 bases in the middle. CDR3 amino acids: CATSRGLRRQDEKLFF. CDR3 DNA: TGTGCCACCAGCAGAGGACTCAGGAGGCAAGATGAAAAACTGTTTTTT.

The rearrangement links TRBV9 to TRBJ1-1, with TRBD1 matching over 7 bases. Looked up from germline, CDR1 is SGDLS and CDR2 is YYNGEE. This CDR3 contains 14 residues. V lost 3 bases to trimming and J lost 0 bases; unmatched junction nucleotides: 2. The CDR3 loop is CASSGGGLNTEAFF. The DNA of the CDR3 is TGTGCCAGCAGCGGAGGGGGCCTGAACACTGAAGCTTTCTTT.

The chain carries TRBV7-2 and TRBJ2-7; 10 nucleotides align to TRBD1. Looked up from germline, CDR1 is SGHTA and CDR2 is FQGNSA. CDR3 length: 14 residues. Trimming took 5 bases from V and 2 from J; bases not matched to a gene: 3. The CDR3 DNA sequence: TGTGCCAGCAGCCCAGGACAGGGGGCCTACGAGCAGTACTTC. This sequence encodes CASSPGQGAYEQYF.

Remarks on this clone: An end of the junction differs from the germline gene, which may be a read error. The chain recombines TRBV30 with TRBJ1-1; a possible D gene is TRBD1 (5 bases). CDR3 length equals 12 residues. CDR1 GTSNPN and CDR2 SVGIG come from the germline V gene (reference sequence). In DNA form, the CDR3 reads TGTGCCTGGAGTCAGGGACCGACTGGAGCTTTCTTT. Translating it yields CAWSQGPTGAFF.

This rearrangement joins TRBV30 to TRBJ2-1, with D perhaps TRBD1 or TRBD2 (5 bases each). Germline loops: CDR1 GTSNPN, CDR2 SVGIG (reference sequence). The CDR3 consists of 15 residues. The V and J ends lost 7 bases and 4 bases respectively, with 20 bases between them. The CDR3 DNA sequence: TGTGCCTCCGAGGGCCCTGGACATAGGTACAATGAGCAGTTCTTC. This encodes CASEGPGHRYNEQFF.

The CDR3 here is CASSQLRDSLNTIYF. The CDR3, as DNA: TGTGCCAGCAGCCAACTCCGGGACAGCCTAAACACCATATATTTT. This chain links TRBV14 with TRBJ1-3; 7 positions agree with TRBD1. V trimming: 2 bases; J trimming: 6 bases; junction bases outside the gene matches: 7. Germline V lookup: CDR1 SGHDN, CDR2 FVKESK. The CDR3 extends over 15 amino acids.

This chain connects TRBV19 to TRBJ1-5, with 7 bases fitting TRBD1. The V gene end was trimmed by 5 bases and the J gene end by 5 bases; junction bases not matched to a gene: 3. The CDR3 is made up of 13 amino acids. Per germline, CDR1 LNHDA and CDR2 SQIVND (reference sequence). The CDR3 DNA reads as TGTGCCAGTAGTGGGACAGTCTATCAGCCCCAGCATTTT. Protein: CASSGTVYQPQHF.

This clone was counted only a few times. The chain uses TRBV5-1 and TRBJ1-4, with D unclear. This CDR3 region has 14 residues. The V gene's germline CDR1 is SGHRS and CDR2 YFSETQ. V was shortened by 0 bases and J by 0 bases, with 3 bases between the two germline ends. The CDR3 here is CASSLAATNEKLFF. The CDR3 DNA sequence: TGCGCCAGCAGCTTGGCGGCAACTAATGAAAAACTGTTTTTT.

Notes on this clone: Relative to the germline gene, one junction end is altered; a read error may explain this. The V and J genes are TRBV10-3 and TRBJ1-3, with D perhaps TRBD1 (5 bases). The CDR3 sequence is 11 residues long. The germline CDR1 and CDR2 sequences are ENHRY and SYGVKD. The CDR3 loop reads CAISDSVTGIF. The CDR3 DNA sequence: TGTGCCATCAGTGACTCCGTAACAGGTATTTTT.

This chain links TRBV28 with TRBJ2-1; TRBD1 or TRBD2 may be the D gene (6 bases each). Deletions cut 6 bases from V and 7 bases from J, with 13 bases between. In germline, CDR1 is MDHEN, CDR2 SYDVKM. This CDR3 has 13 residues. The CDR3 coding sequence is TGTGCCAGCAGCATCCGGGGGCTAAATGAGCAGTTCTTC. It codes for CASSIRGLNEQFF.

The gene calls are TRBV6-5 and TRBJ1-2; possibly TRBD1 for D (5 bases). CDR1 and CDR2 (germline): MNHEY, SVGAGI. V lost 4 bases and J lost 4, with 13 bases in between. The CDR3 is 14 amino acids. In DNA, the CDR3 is TGTGCCAGCAGTTCCCGGGGAGGGGTCTATGGCTACACCTTC. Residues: CASSSRGGVYGYTF.

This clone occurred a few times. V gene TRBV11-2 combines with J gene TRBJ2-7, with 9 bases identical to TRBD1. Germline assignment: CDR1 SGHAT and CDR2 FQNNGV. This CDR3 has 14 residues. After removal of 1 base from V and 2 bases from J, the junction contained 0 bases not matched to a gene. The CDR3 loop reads CASSLGQGAYEQYF. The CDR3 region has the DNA TGTGCCAGCAGCTTAGGACAGGGGGCCTACGAGCAGTACTTC.

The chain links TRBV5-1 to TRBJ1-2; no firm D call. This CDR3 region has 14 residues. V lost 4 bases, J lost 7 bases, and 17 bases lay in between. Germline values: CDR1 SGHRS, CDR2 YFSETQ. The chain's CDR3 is CASSIRASEGGYTF. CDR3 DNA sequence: TGCGCCAGCAGCATCCGGGCCTCGGAGGGTGGCTACACCTTC.

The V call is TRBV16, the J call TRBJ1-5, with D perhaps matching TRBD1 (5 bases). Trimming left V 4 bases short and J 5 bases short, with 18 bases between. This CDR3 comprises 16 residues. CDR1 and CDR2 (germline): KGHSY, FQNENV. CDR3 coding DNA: TGTGCCAGCAGCCCCCTACTTGGAGGGGAAGATCAGCCCCAGCATTTT. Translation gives CASSPLLGGEDQPQHF.

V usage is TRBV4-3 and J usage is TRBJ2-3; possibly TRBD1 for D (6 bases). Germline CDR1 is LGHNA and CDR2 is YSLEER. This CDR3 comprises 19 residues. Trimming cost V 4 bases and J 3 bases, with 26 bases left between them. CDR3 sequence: CASSPNAHRWGPVTDTQYF. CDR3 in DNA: TGCGCCAGCAGCCCGAATGCCCATAGATGGGGGCCCGTTACAGATACGCAGTATTTT.

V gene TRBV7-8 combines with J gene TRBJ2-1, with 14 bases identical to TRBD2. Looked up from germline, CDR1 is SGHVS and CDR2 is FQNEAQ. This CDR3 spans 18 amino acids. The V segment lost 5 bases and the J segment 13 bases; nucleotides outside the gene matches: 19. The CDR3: CASSPAFGLAGGKGFQFF. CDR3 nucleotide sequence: TGTGCCAGCAGCCCCGCCTTTGGACTAGCGGGGGGCAAAGGGTTTCAGTTCTTC.

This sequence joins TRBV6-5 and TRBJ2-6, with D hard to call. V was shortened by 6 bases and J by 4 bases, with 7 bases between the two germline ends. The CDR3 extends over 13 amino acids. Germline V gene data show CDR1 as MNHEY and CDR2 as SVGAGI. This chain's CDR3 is CASRGLGANVLTF. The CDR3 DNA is TGTGCCAGCAGGGGTCTCGGGGCCAACGTCCTGACTTTC.

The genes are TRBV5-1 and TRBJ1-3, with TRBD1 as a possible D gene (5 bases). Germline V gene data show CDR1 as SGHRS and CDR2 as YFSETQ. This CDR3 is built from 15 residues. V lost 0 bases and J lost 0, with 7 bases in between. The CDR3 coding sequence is TGCGCCAGCAGCTTGGGACAGAGCTCTGGAAACACCATATATTTT. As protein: CASSLGQSSGNTIYF.

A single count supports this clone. Written as DNA, the CDR3 is TGTGCCACCACAACCGGGACAGCAGCGGACACTGAAGCTTTCTTT. Amino acid sequence: CATTTGTAADTEAFF. The J gene is TRBJ1-1, the V gene TRBV15, with 7 bases fitting TRBD1. The CDR3 has 15 amino acids. The V and J ends lost 7 bases and 3 bases, in that order; junction bases with no gene match: 11. Germline lookup yields CDR1 LNHNV and CDR2 YYDKDF (reference sequence).

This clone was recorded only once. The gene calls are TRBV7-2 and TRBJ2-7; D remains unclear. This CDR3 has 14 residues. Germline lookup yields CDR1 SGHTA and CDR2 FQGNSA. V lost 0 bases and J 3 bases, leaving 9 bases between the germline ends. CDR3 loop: CASSLASRGYEQYF. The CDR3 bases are TGTGCCAGCAGCTTAGCCTCCAGAGGCTACGAGCAGTACTTC.